These 29 T cell receptor beta chains share one sample of origin, sequenced in a study of regulatory T cells in long-lasting Graves disease. Documented time point: newly diagnosed GD, antithyroid drugs for less than 3 months. With RNA extracted from PBMCs as input, the TCR library was made. Arm-PCR with iRepertoire HTBI primers amplified the CDR3 regions for these TCR beta libraries. One entry per CDR3 protein results from TCRdb running MiXCR on the multiplex PCR reads. Here the sample spans about 380,000 distinct CDR3 sequences, about 14% being singletons. Specimen: peripheral blood mononuclear cells (PBMCs), collected at new diagnosis, from a patient treated with antithyroid drugs. These receptors came from a female donor with Graves disease.

This sequence joins TRBV18 and TRBJ1-1; 10 nucleotides match TRBD1. With V trimmed by 3 bases and J by 5 bases, 9 bases remained unmatched. The germline CDR1 and CDR2 sequences are KGHSH and LQKENI. The CDR3 has 16 amino acids. CDR3 region: CASSPGDGQGETEAFF. CDR3 in DNA: TGTGCCAGCTCACCGGGTGACGGACAGGGGGAAACTGAAGCTTTCTTT.

This clonotype has at least ten counts. The rearrangement uses TRBV14 and TRBJ2-1, with D perhaps given as TRBD1 or TRBD2 (7 bases each). Trimming pared 8 bases from V and 3 bases from J, leaving 11 bases between. The CDR3 is 13 amino acids. CDR1 and CDR2 (germline): SGHDN, FVKESK. This CDR3 is CASGRGHYNEQFF. The CDR3, as DNA: TGTGCCAGCGGGAGGGGGCACTACAATGAGCAGTTCTTC.

The rearrangement links TRBV20-1 to TRBJ1-5; D is undetermined. The CDR3 covers 18 residues. In germline, CDR1 is DFQATT, CDR2 SNEGSKA (reference sequence). Deletions cut 2 bases from V and 5 bases from J, with 25 bases between. Here the CDR3 reads CSARSRSDTSSFDQPQHF. In nucleotides, the CDR3 is TGCAGTGCTAGATCGCGTTCTGACACGTCGTCCTTCGATCAGCCCCAGCATTTT.

This clonotype occurred many times. This chain uses TRBV12-3 or TRBV12-4 with TRBJ2-7; perhaps D is TRBD1 or TRBD2 (5 bases each). V dropped 5 bases and J dropped 2 bases, with 16 bases sitting between them. The CDR3 sequence is 15 residues long. CDR3 sequence: CASSPSGTLPYEQYF. The CDR3 DNA is TGTGCCAGCAGTCCCTCCGGGACGCTACCCTACGAGCAGTACTTC.

This clonotype was picked up many times. The gene calls are TRBV27 and TRBJ2-7; no firm D call. This CDR3 has 13 residues. V was clipped by 5 bases and J by 2 bases, with 10 bases between them. The germline V gene has CDR1 MNHEY and CDR2 SMNVEV (reference sequence). The CDR3 loop is CASSPDITYEQYF. The CDR3 DNA reads TGTGCCAGCAGTCCCGACATAACCTACGAGCAGTACTTC.

This clonotype was counted at least ten times. The rearrangement joins TRBV3-1 to TRBJ2-7; D gene ambiguous. V gave up 4 bases and J gave up 1 base, with 8 bases separating them. The CDR3 runs to 13 residues. Germline-derived CDR1 and CDR2 are LGHDT and YNNKEL (reference sequence). CDR3 in amino acids: CASSPSVSYEQYF. The CDR3 nucleotides read TGTGCCAGCAGCCCTAGTGTATCCTACGAGCAGTACTTC.

This clonotype has ten or more counts. The chain couples TRBV5-1 to TRBJ1-1, with 8 nucleotides matching TRBD1. The CDR3 runs to 15 residues. The germline CDR1 and CDR2 sequences are SGHRS and YFSETQ. V trimming: 0 bases; J trimming: 4 bases; junction bases outside the gene matches: 5. The CDR3 spells CASSLATRGLTEAFF. Written as DNA, the CDR3 is TGCGCCAGCAGCTTGGCGACCAGGGGGCTCACTGAAGCTTTCTTT.

As regards this clonotype: This sequence is one base from a far larger clone and is likely a read error. This chain uses TRBV7-2 with TRBJ2-7; TRBD1 matches 7 bases. The CDR3 runs to 15 residues. Germline-derived CDR1 and CDR2 are SGHTA and FQGNSA. For the CDR3, the DNA is TGTGCCTGCAGCTTAGGGGTGACAGGGAGCTACGAGCAGTACTTC. Residues: CACSLGVTGSYEQYF.

This clonotype was observed many times. This rearrangement joins TRBV11-3 to TRBJ1-1; D unclear. The CDR3 length is 13 residues. CDR1 and CDR2 from the germline V gene are SGHNT and YENEEA. With 5 bases removed from V and 4 bases from J, the gap between germline ends came to 11 bases. The chain's CDR3 is CASSRYRGTEAFF. The DNA for the CDR3 is TGTGCCAGCAGCCGTTACCGGGGCACTGAAGCTTTCTTT.

This clonotype was seen ten or more times. The rearrangement uses TRBV28 and TRBJ2-7; D remains ambiguous. Germline CDR1 is MDHEN and CDR2 is SYDVKM. The ends were cut back, 3 bases at V and 2 bases at J, with 11 bases in the middle. The CDR3 length is 14 residues. This CDR3 reads CASSFVRIPYEQYF. CDR3 nucleotide sequence: TGTGCCAGCAGTTTCGTGAGAATACCCTACGAGCAGTACTTC.

Turning to this clonotype: Since a much larger clone is just one base distant, this may be a read error. V and J are TRBV12-3 or TRBV12-4 and TRBJ1-1; 10 bases are a match to TRBD1. CDR3 length: 18 residues. The CDR3 sequence: CASTHTWGTGASNTGAFF. The CDR3 DNA reads TGTGCCAGCACCCACACGTGGGGGACAGGGGCCTCGAACACTGGAGCTTTCTTT.

V and J are TRBV20-1 and TRBJ2-3; 10 nucleotides match TRBD1. The CDR3 length is 19 residues. Germline CDR1 is DFQATT and CDR2 is SNEGSKA (reference sequence). V was clipped by 0 bases and J by 0 bases; unmatched bases: 12. This CDR3 is CSARDAGQGTALSTDTQYF. DNA for the CDR3: TGCAGTGCTAGAGATGCGGGACAGGGGACCGCCCTCAGCACAGATACGCAGTATTTT.

In its sample, this clonotype was seen many times. This chain links TRBV20-1 with TRBJ1-1, with no clear D. V lost 0 bases and J 6 bases, leaving 11 bases between the germline ends. Germline CDR1 and CDR2: DFQATT and SNEGSKA (reference sequence). The CDR3 runs to 13 residues. CDR3 nucleotides: TGCAGTGCTAGAGATAGGAGGGTCGCTGAAGCTTTCTTT. As protein: CSARDRRVAEAFF.

This clonotype has at least ten counts. This chain links TRBV2 with TRBJ1-1; 9 bases map to TRBD1. CDR1 SNHLY and CDR2 FYNNEI come from the germline V gene. V shed 6 bases, J shed 1 base, and the junction held 6 bases outside the gene matches. The CDR3 is 15 amino acids. CDR3 sequence (DNA): TGTGCCAGCAGACTTGGACAGGGGACGAACACTGAAGCTTTCTTT. This sequence encodes CASRLGQGTNTEAFF.

The sample holds many counts of this clonotype. The chain employs TRBV29-1 and TRBJ2-1; no firm D call. CDR3 length: 12 amino acids. Germline assignment: CDR1 SQVTM and CDR2 ANQGSEA. Trimming removed 0 bases from V and 8 bases from J, with 8 bases in between. For the CDR3, the DNA is TGCAGCGTTGAAGAACGAGGTGATGAGCAGTTCTTC. This gives the protein CSVEERGDEQFF.

This clonotype was counted ten times or more. V and J are TRBV20-1 and TRBJ1-3; D gene unclear. Deletions cut 6 bases from V and 2 bases from J, with 8 bases between. The CDR3 consists of 12 residues. Germline CDR1 DFQATT, CDR2 SNEGSKA (reference sequence). This chain's CDR3 is CSASTTGNTIYF. DNA for the CDR3: TGCAGTGCCTCGACAACTGGAAACACCATATATTTT.

This clonotype was recorded at least ten times. V gene TRBV2 combines with J gene TRBJ1-5; D remains unclear. Trimming left V 8 bases short and J 4 bases short, with 12 bases between. The CDR3 totals 13 residues. Germline V gene data show CDR1 as SNHLY and CDR2 as FYNNEI. DNA of the CDR3: TGTGCCAGCGGCCGAACAGAAAATCAGCCCCAGCATTTT. The encoded protein is CASGRTENQPQHF.

Many counts were recorded for this clonotype. The genes are TRBV6-1 and TRBJ1-1, with 7 nucleotides matching TRBD1. CDR3 length: 11 amino acids. Germline CDR1 is MNHNS and CDR2 is SASEGT. V dropped 5 bases and J dropped 10; count of bases not matched to a gene: 4. The DNA for the CDR3 is TGTGCCAGCAGTCCAGGGGGATCAGCTTTCTTT. This gives the protein CASSPGGSAFF.

In its sample, this clonotype was seen many times. The chain is built from TRBV5-1 and TRBJ2-3, with D possibly matching TRBD1 (5 bases). This CDR3 has 14 residues. The germline V and J ends were trimmed by 5 bases and 3 bases, with 13 bases remaining between them. Germline CDR1 SGHRS, CDR2 YFSETQ. CDR3 sequence reads: CASSTVRETDTQYF. CDR3 DNA sequence: TGCGCCAGCAGTACAGTCAGGGAAACAGATACGCAGTATTTT.

Worth noting for this clonotype: A far larger clone lies a single base away; this is likely a read error. The chain couples TRBV2 to TRBJ2-4, with 9 bases identical to TRBD2. Germline V gives CDR1 SNHLY, CDR2 FYNNEI. J was trimmed by 13 bases and V by 7 bases; bases with no gene match: 11. The length of the CDR3 is 13 residues. CDR3 coding DNA: TGTGCCAGCATGGCGGGGGGGTGGAATGAGCAGTACTTC. Encoded protein: CASMAGGWNEQYF.

This clonotype showed up many times. The chain joins TRBV7-9 to TRBJ2-3; D is perhaps TRBD1 (5 bases). Trimming cost V 5 bases and J 6 bases, with 18 bases left between them. Germline loops: CDR1 SEHNR, CDR2 FQNEAQ (reference sequence). This CDR3 region has 15 residues. The DNA of the CDR3 is TGTGCCAGCAGCAACGGACAAGTGAGGACGGATACGCAGTATTTT. Translation gives CASSNGQVRTDTQYF.

This clonotype appeared many times. The rearrangement joins TRBV29-1 to TRBJ2-1, with a possible D match to TRBD1 (6 bases). CDR3 length: 13 residues. CDR1 is SQVTM, CDR2 ANQGSEA, per germline. Trimming cost V 0 bases and J 9 bases, with 12 bases left between them. CDR3 coding DNA: TGCAGCGTTGAAGAGTCAGGGGTGTTTGAGCAGTTCTTC. Translating it yields CSVEESGVFEQFF.

A remark on this clonotype: With only one base between it and a far larger clone, this is likely a read error. CDR3 sequence (DNA): TGTGCCAGCAGTGATTCGGGGACGCAAGAGACCCAGTACTTC. This sequence encodes CASSDSGTQETQYF. This chain connects TRBV27 to TRBJ2-5, with D perhaps matching TRBD1 or TRBD2 (5 bases each). Germline loops: CDR1 MNHEY, CDR2 SMNVEV (reference sequence). This CDR3 region has 14 residues. The V and J ends lost 5 bases and 2 bases respectively, with 12 bases between them.

A remark on this clonotype: Being one base from a much bigger clone, this may be a read error. The chain is built from TRBV7-9 and TRBJ1-2, with TRBD1 matching 10 bases. CDR1 is SEHNR and CDR2 is FQNEAQ in the germline V gene (reference sequence). The CDR3 runs 15 residues. The CDR3 region is CASSPGQGLPYGCTF. CDR3 in DNA: TGTGCCAGCAGCCCGGGACAGGGGCTTCCTTATGGCTGCACCTTC.

The chain uses TRBV20-1 and TRBJ2-1; D is unresolved. V was clipped by 1 base and J by 0 bases, with 4 bases between them. Germline V gene data show CDR1 as DFQATT and CDR2 as SNEGSKA (reference sequence). The CDR3 runs to 13 residues. The CDR3 loop reads CSARVLSYNEQFF. CDR3 in DNA: TGCAGTGCTAGAGTTCTCTCCTACAATGAGCAGTTCTTC.

The table lists this clonotype with many counts. This rearrangement joins TRBV7-2 to TRBJ1-1; no clear D. Germline V gives CDR1 SGHTA, CDR2 FQGNSA. V dropped 5 bases and J dropped 3 bases, with 10 bases sitting between them. The CDR3 totals 13 residues. The CDR3 DNA follows: TGTGCCAGCAGCCTAGACGGAGACACTGAAGCTTTCTTT. This encodes CASSLDGDTEAFF.

There are many counts of this clonotype. The germline gene is not matched at one end of the junction; a read error may be the cause. The CDR3 DNA is TGTGCTAGTGGCTTGGGACTAGCGGGCACAGATACGCAGTATTTT. Encoded protein: CASGLGLAGTDTQYF. V and J are TRBV12-5 and TRBJ2-3; 11 nucleotides match TRBD2. The CDR3 has 15 amino acids. CDR1 is LGHNT, CDR2 FRNRAP, per germline.

This clonotype was counted many times. J is TRBJ1-2 and V is TRBV2; D uncertain. In germline, CDR1 is SNHLY, CDR2 FYNNEI. The V and J ends lost 3 bases and 0 bases respectively, with 8 bases between them. The CDR3 consists of 14 residues. In DNA form, the CDR3 reads TGTGCCAGCAGTGATATAGGTCCTAACTATGGCTACACCTTC. Protein: CASSDIGPNYGYTF.

This clonotype was seen many times. The J gene is TRBJ2-5, the V gene TRBV9; 7 bases are a match to TRBD2. This CDR3 contains 15 residues. Germline loops: CDR1 SGDLS, CDR2 YYNGEE. The V segment lost 1 base and the J segment 5 bases; nucleotides outside the gene matches: 8. Here the CDR3 reads CASSVSGVGEETQYF. Here the CDR3 DNA reads TGTGCCAGCAGCGTAAGCGGGGTAGGTGAGGAGACCCAGTACTTC. Using reference TRBV9 and TRBJ2-5 for the parts outside the CDR3, the full variable domain is DSGVTQTPKHLITATGQRVTLRCSPRSGDLSVYWYQQSLDQGLQFLIQYYNGEERAKGNILERFSAQQFPDLHSELNLSSLELGDSALYFCASSVSGVGEETQYFGPGTRLLVL.